One and the same sample provided the 3 T cell receptor beta chains below, sequenced in a study of CD8 T cells in ankylosing spondylitis. A single record per CDR3 protein comes from TCRdb applying MiXCR to the 5' RACE reads. The profile shows roughly 60,000 distinct CDR3 sequences, roughly 6.1% of them singletons. Source material: synovial fluid, either unsorted or a sorted T cell fraction (not recorded which). The receptors originated from a male donor with ankylosing spondylitis.

This clonotype was seen a few times. This chain uses TRBV7-8 with TRBJ2-2, with a possible D match to TRBD2 (5 bases). Germline-derived CDR1 and CDR2 are SGHVS and FQNEAQ. CDR3 length: 15 amino acids. V lost 2 bases and J lost 4, with 11 bases in between. The CDR3 spells CASSLIREGTGELFF. The CDR3 DNA reads as TGTGCCAGCAGCTTAATCCGGGAAGGCACCGGGGAGCTGTTTTTT.

This clonotype was detected only a few times. The V and J genes are TRBV12-3 or TRBV12-4 and TRBJ1-1; D is perhaps TRBD1 (5 bases). The CDR3 runs to 13 residues. V was clipped by 2 bases and J by 3 bases, with 7 bases between them. The CDR3: CASSLKGDTEAFF. In nucleotides, the CDR3 is TGTGCCAGCAGTTTAAAAGGGGACACTGAAGCTTTCTTT.

This clonotype is termed medium-sized. This chain links TRBV28 with TRBJ2-7, with TRBD2 matching 8 bases. This CDR3 region has 13 residues. The ends lost 6 bases at V and 3 bases at J; junction bases unmatched: 4. Germline assignment: CDR1 MDHEN and CDR2 SYDVKM. The CDR3 loop reads CASSPGGGYEQYF. CDR3 DNA: TGTGCCAGCAGCCCGGGAGGGGGCTACGAGCAGTACTTC.